Listed here is a single T cell receptor (beta chain). Germline CDR1 and CDR2: MNHNS and SASEGT. With 1 base clipped from V and 7 bases from J, the junction kept 2 bases outside the gene matches. This CDR3 contains 15 residues. The protocol was immunoSEQ multiplex PCR, while the TCRdb copy is restricted to in-frame clones and leaves out a portion. The table shows about 64,000 clones, with around 96% occurring only once. This sample stems from a study of T cell changes during pregnancy in multiple sclerosis. The TCR sequence derives from a female donor with multiple sclerosis, enrolled in a pregnancy study. J is TRBJ2-1 and V is TRBV6-1; 12 bases map to TRBD2. Sequenced here: CD8+ T cells from peripheral blood mononuclear cells, sampled after pregnancy. The CDR3 loop reads CASSEVGTSGNEQFF. Here the CDR3 DNA reads TGTGCCAGCAGTGAAGTTGGGACTAGCGGGAATGAGCAGTTCTTC.